Listed here are 21 T cell receptor beta chains from one sample, sequenced in a study of blood T cell repertoires in COVID-19. TCRdb's table, derived via immunoSEQ multiplex PCR, lists solely in-frame clones and lacks some. This sample yields 120,000 or so clones, of which around 64% are seen a single time; around 0.9% belongs to the top ten. The sample taken for sequencing was peripheral blood. The source is a human donor with acute or convalescent COVID-19. The donor label of this sample is uncertain.

This clone was seen only a few times. The chain couples TRBV19 to TRBJ2-2; 11 nucleotides match TRBD2. Germline V lookup: CDR1 LNHDA, CDR2 SQIVND (reference sequence). V dropped 7 bases and J dropped 3; count of bases not matched to a gene: 1. The CDR3 consists of 14 residues. The CDR3 region is CASNSGGDTGELFF. The CDR3 coding sequence is TGTGCCAGTAATAGCGGGGGGGACACCGGGGAGCTGTTTTTT.

The genes are TRBV13 and TRBJ2-3; 8 nucleotides match TRBD1. The CDR3 consists of 16 residues. Trimming removed 4 bases from V and 3 bases from J; junction bases left unmatched: 9. Looked up from germline, CDR1 is PRHDT and CDR2 is FYEKMQ (reference sequence). The CDR3 protein is CASSSRTGTRTDTQYF. The DNA of the CDR3 is TGTGCCAGCAGCTCTCGGACAGGGACGCGAACAGATACGCAGTATTTT.

The chain recombines TRBV7-6 with TRBJ2-7, with D possibly matching TRBD1 (5 bases). Germline-derived CDR1 and CDR2 are SGHVS and FNYEAQ. This CDR3 has 16 residues. Trimming shortened V by 5 bases and J by 1 base, and 18 bases separated the two germline ends. CDR3 amino acids: CASSPVPPQGSYEQYF. CDR3 in DNA: TGTGCCAGCAGCCCCGTCCCCCCCCAGGGATCCTACGAGCAGTACTTC.

V gene TRBV21-1 combines with J gene TRBJ1-1. TRBV21-1 constitutes a pseudogene. This CDR3 has 13 residues. The CDR3 sequence: CASRRGASTEAFF. CDR3 nucleotide sequence: TGTGCCAGCAGGCGGGGGGCGAGTACTGAAGCTTTCTTT.

The rearrangement links TRBV5-1 to TRBJ2-5, with 8 bases aligning to TRBD1. The CDR3 runs 16 residues. V trimming: 7 bases; J trimming: 5 bases; junction bases outside the gene matches: 16. Germline CDR1 and CDR2: SGHRS and YFSETQ. The CDR3 nucleotides read TGCGCCAGCGCCCCAGGACAGGGTTTGGCCGGCGAGACCCAGTACTTC. This gives the protein CASAPGQGLAGETQYF.

The J gene is TRBJ2-1, the V gene TRBV7-2; D is uncertain. V gave up 5 bases and J gave up 8 bases, with 7 bases separating them. The CDR3 length is 11 residues. CDR1 is SGHTA and CDR2 is FQGNSA in the germline V gene. CDR3 in amino acids: CASSLVYEQFF. CDR3 bases: TGTGCCAGCAGCCTAGTCTATGAGCAGTTCTTC.

CDR3 loop: CASSLRSAWNYGYTF. For the CDR3, the DNA is TGTGCCAGCAGCTTAAGGTCAGCGTGGAACTATGGCTACACCTTC. This rearrangement joins TRBV7-2 to TRBJ1-2, with unresolved D. The CDR3 has 15 residues. V lost 2 bases, J lost 2 bases, and 12 bases lay in between. Looked up from germline, CDR1 is SGHTA and CDR2 is FQGNSA.

V usage is TRBV23-1 and J usage is TRBJ2-5, with TRBD1 identical over 9 bases. TRBV23-1 belongs to the ORF category, with a function that is uncertain. The CDR3 runs to 14 residues. Germline trimming cut 6 bases from V and 3 bases from J; bases unmatched to any gene: 5. CDR3 DNA sequence: TGCGCCAGCAGACCGGGGACAGGGAAAGAGACCCAGTACTTC. Protein sequence: CASRPGTGKETQYF.

This clone has a handful of counts. The chain employs TRBV30 and TRBJ2-7, with D perhaps matching TRBD2 (6 bases). The CDR3 is 16 amino acids. From germline, CDR1 is GTSNPN and CDR2 SVGIG (reference sequence). With 3 bases removed from V and 6 bases from J, the gap between germline ends came to 24 bases. The CDR3 spells CAWRDGLMGRRTEQYF. The CDR3 DNA reads TGTGCCTGGAGGGACGGACTAATGGGCAGGCGTACCGAGCAGTACTTC.

The chain has TRBV9 and TRBJ1-6; TRBD1 might be the D (6 bases). CDR1 SGDLS and CDR2 YYNGEE come from the germline V gene. CDR3 size: 15 residues. V lost 0 bases, J lost 7 bases, and 11 bases lay in between. The CDR3 bases are TGTGCCAGCAGCGTAGTGGCGGGGGCCAATTCACCCCTCCACTTT. This codes for CASSVVAGANSPLHF.

This chain links TRBV4-1 with TRBJ2-1; 12 positions match TRBD2. The CDR3 has 14 amino acids. The V gene's germline CDR1 is MGHRA and CDR2 YSYEKL. V lost 1 base to trimming and J lost 15 bases; unmatched junction nucleotides: 7. In DNA, the CDR3 is TGCGCCAGCAGCCAAGTTGGACTAGCGGGGACGCCGTTCTTC. Translation: CASSQVGLAGTPFF.

The V call is TRBV6-4, the J call TRBJ1-2; 10 bases align to TRBD1. This CDR3 is 14 amino acids long. Germline trimming cut 5 bases from V and 4 bases from J; bases unmatched to any gene: 4. Per germline, CDR1 MRHNA and CDR2 SNTAGT. In DNA form, the CDR3 reads TGTGCCAGCAGTTCCGGGACAGGGGCCTATGGCTACACCTTC. Protein product: CASSSGTGAYGYTF.

CDR3: CASSLGTANTGELFF. CDR3 sequence (DNA): TGTGCCAGCAGCTTGGGGACTGCGAACACCGGGGAGCTGTTTTTT. J is TRBJ2-2 and V is TRBV11-3, with D maybe TRBD2 (6 bases). The V gene lost 3 bases and the J gene lost 0 bases, with 8 bases spanning the gap. Germline CDR1 reads SGHNT; CDR2 reads YENEEA. This CDR3 contains 15 residues.

About this clone itself: At the DNA level, this CDR3 is encoded by other sequences in the same sample as well. The chain uses TRBV5-6 and TRBJ1-4; 8 positions match TRBD1. V was clipped by 3 bases and J by 0 bases; unmatched bases: 10. The CDR3 runs to 18 residues. Germline V gene sequence: CDR1 SGHDT, CDR2 YYEEEE. CDR3 sequence reads: CASSYARDRSATNEKLFF. CDR3 sequence (DNA): TGTGCCAGCAGCTATGCCCGGGACAGGAGTGCAACTAATGAAAAACTGTTTTTT.

This chain connects TRBV27 to TRBJ1-3, with D possibly TRBD1 on 5 matching bases. Germline V gene sequence: CDR1 MNHEY, CDR2 SMNVEV (reference sequence). CDR3 length: 15 amino acids. V lost 2 bases and J 4 bases, leaving 12 bases between the germline ends. DNA for the CDR3: TGTGCCAGCAGTTTAACGGGGGTAAAAGGAAACACCATATATTTT. Its translation is CASSLTGVKGNTIYF.

V usage is TRBV27 and J usage is TRBJ2-6, with D possibly TRBD2 on 5 matching bases. CDR1 MNHEY and CDR2 SMNVEV come from the germline V gene (reference sequence). Trimming stripped 6 bases from V and 1 base from J, with 10 bases between. This CDR3 contains 15 residues. CDR3 coding DNA: TGTGCCAGCAGCCGGACTTATTCTGGGGCCAACGTCCTGACTTTC. Amino acids: CASSRTYSGANVLTF.

A remark on this clone: At the DNA level, this CDR3 is encoded by other sequences in the same sample as well. The V gene is TRBV2, the J gene TRBJ2-5; 7 bases match TRBD1. V shed 6 bases and J 1 base; nucleotides not matched to a gene: 5. Germline-derived CDR1 and CDR2 are SNHLY and FYNNEI. The CDR3 runs 14 residues. The CDR3 DNA follows: TGTGCCAGCAGCCGACAGGGTCGCCAAGAGACCCAGTACTTC. Encoded protein: CASSRQGRQETQYF.

The V and J genes are TRBV29-1 and TRBJ1-2, with 9 bases fitting TRBD1. There are 13 residues in the CDR3. The V segment lost 6 bases and the J segment 8 bases; nucleotides outside the gene matches: 10. Germline-derived CDR1 and CDR2 are SQVTM and ANQGSEA. The CDR3 spells CSVGTGTIRGYTF. In DNA form, the CDR3 reads TGCAGCGTGGGGACAGGGACCATAAGAGGCTACACCTTC. Full variable domain (rest looked up from reference TRBV29-1 and TRBJ1-2): SAVISQKPSRDICQRGTSLTIQCQVDSQVTMMFWYRQQPGQSLTLIATANQGSEATYESGFVIDKFPISRPNLTFSTLTVSNMSPEDSSIYLCSVGTGTIRGYTFGSGTRLTVV.

This sequence joins TRBV7-2 and TRBJ2-5, with D possibly matching TRBD1 (5 bases). Germline CDR1 reads SGHTA; CDR2 reads FQGNSA. There are 16 residues in the CDR3. Trimming removed 8 bases from V and 0 bases from J, with 19 bases in between. The CDR3 DNA is TGTGCCAGCCCCCGCATGGGCAGGGCGTACCAAGAGACCCAGTACTTC. This gives the protein CASPRMGRAYQETQYF.

This rearrangement joins TRBV6-5 to TRBJ1-1, with D perhaps matching TRBD1 (5 bases). Per germline, CDR1 MNHEY and CDR2 SVGAGI. Trimming removed 6 bases at V and 3 bases at J, with 17 bases between. This CDR3 has 15 residues. For the CDR3, the DNA is TGTGCCAGCAGGTCGGAGAAGGGGAGGGACACTGAAGCTTTCTTT. Translated, it gives CASRSEKGRDTEAFF.

The V call is TRBV4-1, the J call TRBJ1-1, with 8 bases fitting TRBD1. With V trimmed by 1 base and J by 6 bases, 10 bases remained unmatched. This CDR3 spans 16 amino acids. The germline V gene encodes CDR1 MGHRA and CDR2 YSYEKL. The CDR3 is CASSQVLGQGAAEAFF. The CDR3 DNA follows: TGCGCCAGCAGCCAAGTTTTAGGCCAGGGGGCAGCTGAAGCTTTCTTT.